The 27 T cell receptor beta chains reported below all come from one sample, sequenced in a study of cytomegalovirus exposure and HLA in healthy donors. The PCR made use of 60 Vbeta and 13 Jbeta primers. TCRdb's table, derived via immunoSEQ multiplex PCR, lists solely in-frame clones and lacks some. The profile shows 55,000 to 65,000 clones, around 92% of them singletons. The specimen sequenced was PBMCs. Receptors originate from a man in his thirties or forties in good health and CMV-seropositive.

CDR3 residues: CAIRLGVRSYEQYF. Here the CDR3 DNA reads TGTGCCATCAGACTAGGCGTCCGCTCCTACGAGCAGTACTTC. This chain connects TRBV10-3 to TRBJ2-5, with a possible D match to TRBD2 (5 bases). With the DNA end fitting TRBJ2-7 better, the J assignment may be wrong. Germline V gene sequence: CDR1 ENHRY, CDR2 SYGVKD. This CDR3 comprises 14 residues.

This clone has a handful of counts. This rearrangement joins TRBV6-1 to TRBJ1-5; maybe TRBD1 (5 bases). Germline V gene lookup returns CDR1 MNHNS and CDR2 SASEGT. The V and J ends lost 4 bases and 6 bases respectively, with 7 bases between them. The CDR3 has 12 residues. DNA for the CDR3: TGTGCCAGCAGTGCCAGGGTTCAGCCCCAGCATTTT. This codes for CASSARVQPQHF.

The chain has TRBV2 and TRBJ2-1, with D possibly matching TRBD2 (5 bases). The germline V gene encodes CDR1 SNHLY and CDR2 FYNNEI. Trimming took 2 bases from V and 5 from J, leaving 16 bases between them. The length of the CDR3 is 16 residues. The CDR3 region is CASSETAAELDNEQFF. CDR3 sequence (DNA): TGTGCCAGCAGTGAAACGGCAGCGGAACTGGACAATGAGCAGTTCTTC.

This rearrangement joins TRBV2 to TRBJ1-5, with 10 bases fitting TRBD1. The CDR3 contains 14 residues. CDR1 and CDR2 (germline): SNHLY, FYNNEI. V was pared by 10 bases and J by 6 bases, with 9 bases of the junction left unmatched. The CDR3 spells CATRTGGISQPQHF. CDR3 DNA sequence: TGTGCCACCCGGACAGGGGGAATTAGTCAGCCCCAGCATTTT.

The rearrangement joins TRBV7-3 to TRBJ2-5; D may be TRBD2 (5 bases). The CDR3 is 16 residues long. Germline CDR1 is SGHTA and CDR2 is FQGTGA. V gave up 6 bases and J gave up 5 bases, with 22 bases separating them. The CDR3 sequence is CASSANPRVRSETQYF. The CDR3 DNA follows: TGTGCCAGCAGTGCGAACCCGAGGGTTCGATCGGAGACCCAGTACTTC.

The V and J genes are TRBV29-1 and TRBJ2-5; 8 nucleotides line up with TRBD2. The CDR3 is made up of 14 amino acids. Germline CDR1 and CDR2: SQVTM and ANQGSEA. Germline trimming cut 7 bases from V and 4 bases from J; bases unmatched to any gene: 11. The CDR3 DNA reads as TGCAGCGGCGGACAAAGTCTAGCGGGAGAGACCCAGTACTTC. Translated: CSGGQSLAGETQYF.

V and J are TRBV5-6 and TRBJ2-7; 15 positions match TRBD2. With V trimmed by 3 bases and J by 2 bases, 12 bases remained unmatched. This CDR3 is built from 19 residues. Germline V gene data show CDR1 as SGHDT and CDR2 as YYEEEE. This CDR3 is CASSSKIGGTSGRTYEQYF. CDR3 coding DNA: TGTGCCAGCAGCTCCAAAATAGGGGGGACTAGCGGGAGGACCTACGAGCAGTACTTC.

The gene calls are TRBV18 and TRBJ1-1; TRBD1 agrees at 7 bases. The ends lost 4 bases at V and 0 bases at J; junction bases unmatched: 2. From germline, CDR1 is KGHSH and CDR2 LQKENI. The CDR3 has 14 amino acids. The CDR3: CASSLGQMNTEAFF. Here the CDR3 DNA reads TGTGCCAGCTCACTGGGACAGATGAACACTGAAGCTTTCTTT.

This clone was recorded once. This sequence joins TRBV9 and TRBJ2-7; the D gene is possibly TRBD2 (5 bases). Germline CDR1 SGDLS, CDR2 YYNGEE. CDR3 length: 15 residues. Between the trimmed V and J ends, which lost 8 bases and 2 bases, there was a span of 20 bases. This CDR3 is CASRSAGGRAYEQYF. The CDR3 DNA is TGTGCCAGTAGGAGCGCGGGCGGCCGAGCCTACGAGCAGTACTTC.

This sequence joins TRBV19 and TRBJ1-4, with 7 bases fitting TRBD1. Germline V gene data show CDR1 as LNHDA and CDR2 as SQIVND (reference sequence). V shed 2 bases, J shed 0 bases, and the junction held 9 bases outside the gene matches. The CDR3 has 18 amino acids. CDR3 amino acids: CASSITPGTDATNEKLFF. CDR3 nucleotide sequence: TGTGCCAGTAGTATAACCCCAGGGACAGACGCAACTAATGAAAAACTGTTTTTT. Full variable domain (outside the CDR3, taken from reference TRBV19 and TRBJ1-4): DGGITQSPKYLFRKEGQNVTLSCEQNLNHDAMYWYRQDPGQGLRLIYYSQIVNDFQKGDIAEGYSVSREKKESFPLTVTSAQKNPTAFYLCASSITPGTDATNEKLFFGSGTQLSVL.

A single count supports this clone. The rearrangement uses TRBV12-5 and TRBJ2-7, with 9 positions matching TRBD2. Germline V gene data show CDR1 as LGHNT and CDR2 as FRNRAP. CDR3 length: 14 amino acids. The V and J ends lost 6 bases and 1 base, in that order; junction bases with no gene match: 4. CDR3 loop: CASGGTSRSYEQYF. In nucleotides, the CDR3 is TGTGCTAGTGGGGGGACTAGCAGGTCCTACGAGCAGTACTTC.

This clone was counted between two and nine times. This chain connects TRBV5-1 to TRBJ2-1; D is unclear. Germline assignment: CDR1 SGHRS and CDR2 YFSETQ. The CDR3 consists of 15 residues. Trimming took 0 bases from V and 4 from J, leaving 11 bases between them. In nucleotides, the CDR3 is TGCGCCAGCAGCTTGGTGAACCCGGTTTACAATGAGCAGTTCTTC. Encoded protein: CASSLVNPVYNEQFF.

The chain joins TRBV18 to TRBJ2-7; TRBD1 aligns across 9 bases. Germline values: CDR1 KGHSH, CDR2 LQKENI. J gave up 6 bases and V 5 bases, and 8 bases lay outside the gene matches. CDR3 size: 14 residues. For the CDR3, the DNA is TGTGCCAGCTCAACCCGGGACAGGGATGGCGAGCAGTACTTC. Amino acids: CASSTRDRDGEQYF. The complete variable domain, with remaining parts taken from reference TRBV18 and TRBJ2-7, reads NAGVMQNPRHLVRRRGQEARLRCSPMKGHSHVYWYRQLPEEGLKFMVYLQKENIIDESGMPKERFSAEFPKEGPSILRIQQVVRGDSAAYFCASSTRDRDGEQYFGPGTRLTVT.

The V gene is TRBV4-1, the J gene TRBJ1-4; 7 bases agree with TRBD1. J gave up 7 bases and V 1 base, and 3 bases lay outside the gene matches. There are 14 residues in the CDR3. Germline CDR1 and CDR2: MGHRA and YSYEKL. CDR3: CASSQVGQSEKLFF. In DNA, the CDR3 is TGCGCCAGCAGCCAAGTGGGACAGTCTGAAAAACTGTTTTTT.

The chain is built from TRBV7-2 and TRBJ1-2; 7 bases map to TRBD1. With 2 bases clipped from V and 4 bases from J, the junction kept 13 bases outside the gene matches. The germline V gene encodes CDR1 SGHTA and CDR2 FQGNSA. The CDR3 sequence is 17 residues long. The chain's CDR3 is CASSLLYRTGDFYGYTF. The DNA of the CDR3 is TGTGCCAGCAGCTTATTATACAGGACAGGCGACTTCTATGGCTACACCTTC.

This chain connects TRBV10-1 to TRBJ1-1; TRBD1 might be the D (6 bases). CDR3 size: 12 residues. Germline values: CDR1 WNHNN, CDR2 SYGVQD (reference sequence). V lost 6 bases and J 4 bases, leaving 9 bases between the germline ends. CDR3 DNA sequence: TGCGCCAGCAGGGTCAGGGGCACTGAAGCTTTCTTT. Translating it yields CASRVRGTEAFF.

The J gene is TRBJ2-3, the V gene TRBV6-4; tentative D call: TRBD2 (7 bases). Deletions cut 2 bases from V and 4 bases from J, with 16 bases between. This CDR3 is 16 amino acids long. The germline gives CDR1 MRHNA, CDR2 SNTAGT. In DNA, the CDR3 is TGTGCCAGCAGTGACCCCAAGGGGGGGGAGGCAGATACGCAGTATTTT. It specifies CASSDPKGGEADTQYF.

This clone appeared once. The chain is built from TRBV11-2 and TRBJ2-2; D is unclear. The germline CDR1 and CDR2 sequences are SGHAT and FQNNGV. Trimming removed 7 bases from V and 5 bases from J, with 8 bases in between. The CDR3 spans 12 residues. CDR3 loop: CASIPGTGELFF. CDR3 sequence (DNA): TGTGCCAGCATCCCCGGGACCGGGGAGCTGTTTTTT.

The chain combines TRBV18 with TRBJ2-5; no firm D call. The CDR3 is 13 amino acids. The V end was cut by 2 bases, the J end by 7 bases, with 11 bases between. Per the germline V gene, CDR1 is KGHSH and CDR2 is LQKENI. CDR3 sequence (DNA): TGTGCCAGCTCACCAGAACAGCTCCGGACCCAGTACTTC. Translation gives CASSPEQLRTQYF.

The rearrangement links TRBV30 to TRBJ1-2, with TRBD1 matching over 9 bases. Germline V gene sequence: CDR1 GTSNPN, CDR2 SVGIG (reference sequence). After removal of 3 bases from V and 8 bases from J, the junction contained 7 bases not matched to a gene. This CDR3 spans 13 amino acids. As DNA, the CDR3 is TGTGCCTGGAGACCAGGACAGGGGAGCGGCTACACCTTC. Amino acid sequence: CAWRPGQGSGYTF.

This sequence joins TRBV9 and TRBJ2-7; D is uncertain. Germline V CDR1 and CDR2: SGDLS, YYNGEE. CDR3 size: 13 residues. V was clipped by 0 bases and J by 2 bases, with 6 bases between them. The CDR3 DNA is TGTGCCAGCAGCGTAGGACTGACCTACGAGCAGTACTTC. It encodes CASSVGLTYEQYF.

The chain employs TRBV27 and TRBJ1-3; TRBD1 matches at 8 bases. Per germline, CDR1 MNHEY and CDR2 SMNVEV (reference sequence). With V trimmed by 5 bases and J by 0 bases, 3 bases remained unmatched. The CDR3 is 15 amino acids. The CDR3 reads CASSRDRSSGNTIYF. The CDR3 bases are TGTGCCAGCAGTAGGGACAGGAGCTCTGGAAACACCATATATTTT.

This chain connects TRBV5-1 to TRBJ2-7; no reliable D call. This CDR3 spans 15 amino acids. The germline gives CDR1 SGHRS, CDR2 YFSETQ. Trimming left V 0 bases short and J 5 bases short, with 15 bases between. DNA for the CDR3: TGCGCCAGCAGCTTGGCCGCCGGGTCTATGAACGAGCAGTACTTC. Translation: CASSLAAGSMNEQYF. Together with reference TRBV5-1 and TRBJ2-7, the CDR3 gives the full variable domain: KAGVTQTPRYLIKTRGQQVTLSCSPISGHRSVSWYQQTPGQGLQFLFEYFSETQRNKGNFPGRFSGRQFSNSRSEMNVSTLELGDSALYLCASSLAAGSMNEQYFGPGTRLTVT.

The chain recombines TRBV28 with TRBJ2-2; D is perhaps TRBD2 (6 bases). The CDR3 length is 15 residues. The V and J ends lost 4 bases and 5 bases respectively, with 14 bases between them. Germline assignment: CDR1 MDHEN and CDR2 SYDVKM. The CDR3 DNA reads TGTGCCAGCAGTTCGATCGGACGGGGGACCGGGGAGCTGTTTTTT. It specifies CASSSIGRGTGELFF.

This clone has just one count. The genes are TRBV11-2 and TRBJ2-7, with 15 bases fitting TRBD2. The CDR3 spans 15 residues. Germline CDR1 SGHAT, CDR2 FQNNGV. The J segment lost 4 bases and the V segment lost 6 bases, leaving 4 bases of the junction unmatched. The CDR3 DNA follows: TGTGCCAGCAGGGGGACTAGCGGGAGGTTTTACGAGCAGTACTTC. Amino acids: CASRGTSGRFYEQYF.

This chain uses TRBV30 with TRBJ1-2; no clear D gene. Germline V gene data show CDR1 as GTSNPN and CDR2 as SVGIG (reference sequence). CDR3 length: 13 residues. The V gene lost 2 bases and the J gene lost 2 bases, with 9 bases spanning the gap. The CDR3 reads CAWSPQHNYGYTF. DNA of the CDR3: TGTGCCTGGAGTCCACAGCACAACTATGGCTACACCTTC.

The rearrangement joins TRBV7-2 to TRBJ2-5, with D unclear. The CDR3 loop spans 12 amino acids. Trimming took 4 bases from V and 4 from J, leaving 7 bases between them. Germline V gene sequence: CDR1 SGHTA, CDR2 FQGNSA. Here the CDR3 DNA reads TGTGCCAGCAGCTCGGTAGCAGAGACCCAGTACTTC. The encoded protein is CASSSVAETQYF.